The following is a TCR beta chain sequence with its context. Its antigen is still unknown. Sequenced by immunoSEQ multiplex PCR; TCRdb stores in-frame clones only, minus some. The sample includes tens of thousands of clones, 80% of them seen just once. The data are from a study of T cell clones after liver transplantation. Study in general: Samples came from ITN030ST, which attempted immunosuppression withdrawal within 2 years of liver transplantation. Study results and caveats: The donor-reactive repertoire was only partly measurable in two subjects, lacking donor cells.

The origin of this receptor is a human patient who received a liver transplant. Some T cells may be graft donor cells. The sequenced sample was CD4+ T cells from blood, obtained 12 months after liver transplant.

The CDR3 region has the DNA TGTGCCAGCAGCTTAGTGGGAAGCGGCGAGCAGTACTTC. It codes for CASSLVGSGEQYF. The rearrangement uses TRBV11-2 and TRBJ2-7; maybe TRBD2 (5 bases). The CDR3 contains 13 residues. Germline V gene sequence: CDR1 SGHAT, CDR2 FQNNGV. The ends were cut back, 1 base at V and 6 bases at J, with 10 bases in the middle. Full variable domain (remainder filled in from reference TRBV11-2 and TRBJ2-7): EAGVAQSPRYKIIEKRQSVAFWCNPISGHATLYWYQQILGQGPKLLIQFQNNGVVDDSQLPKDRFSAERLKGVDSTLKIQPAKLEDSAVYLCASSLVGSGEQYFGPGTRLTVT.